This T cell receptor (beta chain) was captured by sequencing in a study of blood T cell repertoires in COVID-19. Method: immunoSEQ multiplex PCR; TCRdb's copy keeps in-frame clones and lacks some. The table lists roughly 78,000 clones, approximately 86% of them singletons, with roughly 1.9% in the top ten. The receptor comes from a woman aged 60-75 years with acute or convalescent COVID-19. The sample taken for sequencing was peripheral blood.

CDR3 nucleotide sequence: TGTGCCAGCAGCTTAACGTTTGACAAATCCTACGAGCAGTACTTC. Amino acids: CASSLTFDKSYEQYF. The chain is built from TRBV7-2 and TRBJ2-7; unclear D gene. The CDR3 is 15 residues long. Trimming took off 2 bases at V and 1 base at J, with 12 bases between the two ends. CDR1 and CDR2 (germline): SGHTA, FQGNSA.